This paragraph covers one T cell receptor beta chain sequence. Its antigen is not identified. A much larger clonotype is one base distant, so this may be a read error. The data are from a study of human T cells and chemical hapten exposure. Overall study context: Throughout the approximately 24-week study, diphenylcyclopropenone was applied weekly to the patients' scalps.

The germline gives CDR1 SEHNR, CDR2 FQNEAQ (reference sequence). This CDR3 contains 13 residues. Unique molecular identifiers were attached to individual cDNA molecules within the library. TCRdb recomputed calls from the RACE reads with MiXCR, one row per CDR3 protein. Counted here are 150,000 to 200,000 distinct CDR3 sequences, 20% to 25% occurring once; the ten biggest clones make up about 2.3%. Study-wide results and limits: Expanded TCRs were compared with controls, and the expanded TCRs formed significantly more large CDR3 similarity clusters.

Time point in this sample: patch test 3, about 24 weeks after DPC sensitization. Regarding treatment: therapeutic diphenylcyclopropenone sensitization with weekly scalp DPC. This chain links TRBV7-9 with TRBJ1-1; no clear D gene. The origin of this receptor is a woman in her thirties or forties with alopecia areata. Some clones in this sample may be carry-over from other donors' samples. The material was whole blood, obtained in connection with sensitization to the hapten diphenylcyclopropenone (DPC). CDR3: CVSRLDGNTEAFF. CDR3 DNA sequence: TGTGTCAGCAGGTTGGACGGGAACACTGAAGCTTTCTTT.